The sequence of this TCR beta chain was determined in a study of blood T cell repertoires in COVID-19. Study-wide context: Sample material is recorded as cDNA or gDNA derived from T cells, B-cell-depleted T cells, or PBMCs.

CDR1 MNHEY and CDR2 SMNVEV come from the germline V gene (reference sequence). The CDR3 has 14 residues. The V gene lost 9 bases and the J gene lost 6 bases, with 15 bases spanning the gap. This study enrolled people aged roughly 18 to 90 from around 26 US geographic areas. Recovered status applied to Cohort 3 donors who had two consecutive negative PCRs. It also applied to those with clearance or with symptom resolution. In the authors' workflow: Amplification from reference gene primers served as the basis for estimated nucleated cell counts. The assay was immunoSEQ multiplex PCR, and TCRdb's table has in-frame clones only and misses some. V and J calls and clone size are copied from that table; D and trimming were computed from the DNA. The table records under 300,000 clones, around 85% of them present only once.

V is TRBV27 and J is TRBJ1-6; tentatively, D is TRBD1 (5 bases). This sequence was found in a woman aged 45-65 years who had recovered from COVID-19. Specimen: PBMCs or T cells enriched from blood (not recorded which). The CDR3 spells CASTGVGGNSPLHF. The CDR3 DNA reads TGTGCCAGTACCGGGGTGGGGGGTAATTCACCCCTCCACTTT.